The rows below give T cell receptor beta chains drawn from one sample of a study of control samples from healthy donors and cancer patients. Libraries were prepared by immunoSEQ multiplex PCR; TCRdb keeps only in-frame clonotypes and omits some of them. Counted here are 120,000 to 150,000 clones, around nine tenths occurring once; the ten biggest clones make up around 11%. Sequenced sample: blood. All receptors come from a man aged 25-45 years in good health. The CDR3 runs from the conserved cysteine through the conserved F or W. A D gene is named only where the DNA matches it firmly. Clone size is stated in some rows and not others, as once, few, many or a class when expanded.

v_call	j_call	d_call	clone_size	cdr3_aa	cdr3_nt
TRBV18	TRBJ1-5	TRBD1	-	CASSPGDSHGNRPQHF	TGTGCCAGCTCACCTGGGGACAGCCACGGCAATCGGCCCCAGCATTTT
TRBV30	TRBJ2-7	TRBD1	-	CAWRTGYEQYF	TGTGCCTGGCGGACAGGGTACGAGCAGTACTTC
TRBV28	TRBJ1-1	-	-	CASLGNTEAFF	TGTGCCAGCCTCGGGAACACTGAAGCTTTCTTT
TRBV6-2/TRBV6-3	TRBJ1-1	-	-	CASSYSFRGTEAFF	TGTGCCAGCAGTTATAGTTTTAGAGGGACTGAAGCTTTCTTT
TRBV6-5	TRBJ2-7	TRBD1	few	CASSQGQGKQYF	TGTGCCAGCAGCCAGGGACAGGGAAAGCAGTACTTC
TRBV6-5	TRBJ2-7	TRBD2	-	CASSRRAGVEYEQYF	TGTGCCAGCAGTCGACGAGCGGGAGTTGAGTACGAGCAGTACTTC
TRBV7-9	TRBJ1-1	TRBD1	-	CASSSGTGTINTEAFF	TGTGCCAGCAGCAGTGGGACAGGAACTATTAACACTGAAGCTTTCTTT
TRBV7-2	TRBJ2-1	TRBD2	-	CASSLGRLAGSNEQFF	TGTGCCAGCAGCTTAGGGAGACTAGCGGGAAGCAATGAGCAGTTCTTC
TRBV21-1	TRBJ2-6	-	-	CASSTSKRREANVLTF	TGTGCCAGCAGCACCTCGAAACGCAGGGAAGCCAACGTCCTGACTTTC
TRBV2	TRBJ1-1	-	-	CASSEFTWNTEAFF	TGTGCCAGCAGTGAATTCACCTGGAACACTGAAGCTTTCTTT
TRBV7-2	TRBJ2-5	-	-	CASSSSGPRSQYF	TGTGCCAGCAGCTCATCGGGCCCCAGGTCCCAGTACTTC
TRBV25-1	TRBJ2-2	-	-	CASSEAGHTGELFF	TGTGCCAGCAGTGAAGCTGGTCACACCGGGGAGCTGTTTTTT
TRBV19	TRBJ2-7	-	once	CASSPSQVYEQYF	TGTGCCAGTAGTCCGTCACAGGTTTACGAGCAGTACTTC
TRBV11-3	TRBJ2-5	TRBD1	-	CASSHTGGKETQYF	TGTGCCAGCAGCCATACAGGGGGAAAAGAGACCCAGTACTTC
TRBV18	TRBJ2-1	-	-	CASSPNTNEQFF	TGTGCCAGCTCACCAAACACCAATGAGCAGTTCTTC
TRBV6-4	TRBJ2-2	-	-	CASRFSDTGELFF	TGTGCCAGCCGCTTCAGCGACACCGGGGAGCTGTTTTTT
TRBV18	TRBJ2-7	-	-	CASSPTYEQYF	TGTGCCAGCTCGCCTACCTACGAGCAGTACTTC
TRBV30	TRBJ1-5	-	-	CAWSVSGNQPQHF	TGTGCCTGGAGTGTCTCAGGGAATCAGCCCCAGCATTTT
TRBV11-2	TRBJ2-7	TRBD2	-	CASSSPGTSGYEQYF	TGTGCCAGCAGCTCTCCTGGGACTAGCGGCTACGAGCAGTACTTC
TRBV7-2	TRBJ2-1	TRBD2	-	CASLLTSGRNYNEQFF	TGTGCCAGCCTTTTGACTAGCGGGCGGAATTACAATGAGCAGTTCTTC
TRBV5-4	TRBJ1-2	-	-	CASSHPLQGANYGYTF	TGTGCCAGCAGCCACCCACTACAGGGAGCTAACTATGGCTACACCTTC
TRBV15	TRBJ1-5	-	-	CATSRDLSQGGNQPQHF	TGTGCCACCAGCAGAGATTTGTCCCAGGGAGGCAATCAGCCCCAGCATTTT
TRBV5-4	TRBJ2-3	TRBD2	-	CASSPGTRRTDTQYF	TGTGCCAGCTCCCCCGGGACTAGGAGGACAGATACGCAGTATTTT
TRBV19	TRBJ2-2	TRBD2	once	CASKWGTSYPGELFF	TGTGCCAGCAAATGGGGGACTAGCTATCCCGGGGAGCTGTTTTTT
TRBV11-2	TRBJ2-1	-	-	CASSLGLGSVTYNEQFF	TGTGCCAGCAGCTTAGGTCTGGGATCAGTTACCTACAATGAGCAGTTCTTC
TRBV30	TRBJ1-2	-	-	CAWSEKGANYGYTF	TGTGCCTGGAGTGAGAAAGGGGCTAACTATGGCTACACCTTC
TRBV9	TRBJ2-3	-	-	CASSERGDRADTQYF	TGTGCCAGCAGCGAGCGGGGTGACAGGGCCGATACGCAGTATTTT
TRBV21-1	TRBJ2-1	-	once	CASSTFDSPPAQSYNEQFF	TGTGCCAGCAGCACCTTCGATAGCCCGCCGGCCCAATCCTACAATGAGCAGTTCTTC
TRBV28	TRBJ2-5	-	once	CASSQSRTAQETQYF	TGTGCCAGCAGCCAGTCGAGGACAGCTCAAGAGACCCAGTACTTC
TRBV30	TRBJ1-2	-	-	CAWTLGGIDYGYTF	TGTGCCTGGACCCTGGGGGGAATCGACTATGGCTACACCTTC
TRBV15	TRBJ1-5	-	once	CATSRVDRKSNQPQHF	TGTGCCACCAGCAGGGTCGACAGGAAGTCCAATCAGCCCCAGCATTTT
TRBV12-3/TRBV12-4	TRBJ2-7	TRBD2	-	CASRGLAGYEQYF	TGTGCCAGCAGAGGACTAGCCGGCTACGAGCAGTACTTC